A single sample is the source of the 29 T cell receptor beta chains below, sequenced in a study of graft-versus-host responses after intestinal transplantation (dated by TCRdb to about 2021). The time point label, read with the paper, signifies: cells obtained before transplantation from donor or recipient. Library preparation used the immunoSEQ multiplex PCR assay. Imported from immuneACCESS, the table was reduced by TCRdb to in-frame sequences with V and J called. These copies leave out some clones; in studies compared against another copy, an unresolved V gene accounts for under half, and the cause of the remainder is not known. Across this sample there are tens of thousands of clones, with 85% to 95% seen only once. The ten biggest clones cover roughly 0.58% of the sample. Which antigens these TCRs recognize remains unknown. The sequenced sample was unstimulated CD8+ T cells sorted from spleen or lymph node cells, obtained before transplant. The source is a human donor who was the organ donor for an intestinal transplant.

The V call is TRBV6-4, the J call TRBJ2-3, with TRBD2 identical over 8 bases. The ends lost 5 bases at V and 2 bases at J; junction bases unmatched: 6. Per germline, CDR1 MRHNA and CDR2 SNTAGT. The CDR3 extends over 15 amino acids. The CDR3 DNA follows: TGTGCCAGCAGTCCAATGGGACTAGTCACAGATACGCAGTATTTT. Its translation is CASSPMGLVTDTQYF.

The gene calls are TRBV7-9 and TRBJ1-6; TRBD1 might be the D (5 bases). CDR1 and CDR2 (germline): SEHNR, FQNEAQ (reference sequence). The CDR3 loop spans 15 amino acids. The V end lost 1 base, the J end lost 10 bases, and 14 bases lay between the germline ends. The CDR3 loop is CASSLVGGSRSPLHF. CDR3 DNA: TGTGCCAGCAGCTTAGTCGGGGGGTCTCGGTCACCCCTCCACTTT.

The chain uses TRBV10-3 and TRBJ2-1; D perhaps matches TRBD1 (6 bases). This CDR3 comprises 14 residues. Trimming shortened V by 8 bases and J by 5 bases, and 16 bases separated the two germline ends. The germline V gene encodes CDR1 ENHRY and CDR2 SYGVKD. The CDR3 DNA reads TGTGCCATCGGGGACAAGGCAATCCACAATGAGCAGTTCTTC. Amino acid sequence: CAIGDKAIHNEQFF.

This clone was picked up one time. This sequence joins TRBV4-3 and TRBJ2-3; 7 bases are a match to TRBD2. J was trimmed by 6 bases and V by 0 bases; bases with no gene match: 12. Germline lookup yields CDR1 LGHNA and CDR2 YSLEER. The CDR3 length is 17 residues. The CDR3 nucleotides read TGCGCCAGCAGCCAAGATCCCATGGGCGGGAGTGGCGATACGCAGTATTTT. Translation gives CASSQDPMGGSGDTQYF.

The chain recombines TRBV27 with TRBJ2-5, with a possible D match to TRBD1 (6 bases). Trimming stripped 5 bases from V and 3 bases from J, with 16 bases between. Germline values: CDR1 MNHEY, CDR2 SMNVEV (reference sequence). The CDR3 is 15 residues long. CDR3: CASSLGGPGEETQYF. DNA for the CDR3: TGTGCCAGCAGTCTCGGCGGCCCAGGGGAAGAGACCCAGTACTTC.

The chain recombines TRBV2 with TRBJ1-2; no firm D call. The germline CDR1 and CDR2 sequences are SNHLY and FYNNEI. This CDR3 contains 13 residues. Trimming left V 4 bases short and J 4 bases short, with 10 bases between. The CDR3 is CASSGSEGYGYTF. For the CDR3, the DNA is TGTGCCAGCAGTGGGTCAGAAGGCTATGGCTACACCTTC.

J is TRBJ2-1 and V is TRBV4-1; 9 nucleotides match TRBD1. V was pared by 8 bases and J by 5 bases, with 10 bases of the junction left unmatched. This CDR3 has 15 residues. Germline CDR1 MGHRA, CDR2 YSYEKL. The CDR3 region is CASHVGQGSHNEQFF. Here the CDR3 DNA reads TGCGCCAGCCACGTAGGACAGGGGTCCCACAATGAGCAGTTCTTC.

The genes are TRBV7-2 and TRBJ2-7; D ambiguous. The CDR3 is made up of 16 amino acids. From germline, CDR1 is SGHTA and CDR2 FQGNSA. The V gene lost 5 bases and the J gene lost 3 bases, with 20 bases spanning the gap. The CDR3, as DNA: TGTGCCAGCAGCCTGGAAGGGCTTTCCCTATACTACGAGCAGTACTTC. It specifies CASSLEGLSLYYEQYF.

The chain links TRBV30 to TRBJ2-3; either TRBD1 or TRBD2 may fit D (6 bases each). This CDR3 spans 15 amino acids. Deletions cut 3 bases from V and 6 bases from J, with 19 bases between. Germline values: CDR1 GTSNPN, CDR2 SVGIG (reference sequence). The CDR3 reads CAWSPLGGGRDTQYF. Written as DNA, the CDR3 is TGTGCCTGGAGCCCCCTCGGTGGGGGGCGGGATACGCAGTATTTT.

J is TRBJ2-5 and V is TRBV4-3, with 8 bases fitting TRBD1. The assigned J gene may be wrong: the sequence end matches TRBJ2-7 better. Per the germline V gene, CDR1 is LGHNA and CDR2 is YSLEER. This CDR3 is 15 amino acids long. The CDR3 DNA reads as TGCGCCAGCAGCCAAGAAGACAGGGGTGGCTACGAGCAGTACTTC. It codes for CASSQEDRGGYEQYF.

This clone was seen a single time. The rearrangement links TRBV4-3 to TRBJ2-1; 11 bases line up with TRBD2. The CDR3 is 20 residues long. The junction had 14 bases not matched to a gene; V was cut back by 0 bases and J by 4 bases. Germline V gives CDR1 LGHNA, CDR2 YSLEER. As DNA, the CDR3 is TGCGCCAGCAGCCAAGACGGGCTAGCGGGGGGCTGGGGCTATTACAATGAGCAGTTCTTC. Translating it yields CASSQDGLAGGWGYYNEQFF.

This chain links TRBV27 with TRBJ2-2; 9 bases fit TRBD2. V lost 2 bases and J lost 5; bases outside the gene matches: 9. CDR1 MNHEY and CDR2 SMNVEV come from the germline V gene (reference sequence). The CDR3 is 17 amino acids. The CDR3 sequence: CASSLDVSSGDTGELFF. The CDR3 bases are TGTGCCAGCAGTTTAGATGTCTCTAGCGGGGATACCGGGGAGCTGTTTTTT.

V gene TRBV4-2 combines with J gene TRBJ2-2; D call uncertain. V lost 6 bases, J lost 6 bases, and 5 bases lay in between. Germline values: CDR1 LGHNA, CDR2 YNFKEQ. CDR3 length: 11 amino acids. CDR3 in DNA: TGTGCCAGCAGAGAATCCGGGGAGCTGTTTTTT. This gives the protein CASRESGELFF.

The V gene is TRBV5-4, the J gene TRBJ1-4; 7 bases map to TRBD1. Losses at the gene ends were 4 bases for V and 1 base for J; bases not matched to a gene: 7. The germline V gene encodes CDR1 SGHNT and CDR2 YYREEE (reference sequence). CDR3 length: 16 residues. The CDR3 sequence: CASSRRGEGTNEKLFF. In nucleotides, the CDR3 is TGTGCCAGCAGCCGCAGGGGGGAGGGAACTAATGAAAAACTGTTTTTT.

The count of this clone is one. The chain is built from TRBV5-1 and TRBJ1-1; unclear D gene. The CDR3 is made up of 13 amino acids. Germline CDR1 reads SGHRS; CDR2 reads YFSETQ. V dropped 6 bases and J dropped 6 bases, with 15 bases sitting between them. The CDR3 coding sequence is TGCGCCAGCACGGGGAATCGTTGGGCTGAAGCTTTCTTT. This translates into CASTGNRWAEAFF. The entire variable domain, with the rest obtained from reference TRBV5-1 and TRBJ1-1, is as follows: KAGVTQTPRYLIKTRGQQVTLSCSPISGHRSVSWYQQTPGQGLQFLFEYFSETQRNKGNFPGRFSGRQFSNSRSEMNVSTLELGDSALYLCASTGNRWAEAFFGQGTRLTVV.

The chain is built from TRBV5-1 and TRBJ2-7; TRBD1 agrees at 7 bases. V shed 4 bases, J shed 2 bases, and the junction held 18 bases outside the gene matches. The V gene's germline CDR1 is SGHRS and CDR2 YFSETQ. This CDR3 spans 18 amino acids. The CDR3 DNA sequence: TGCGCCAGCAGCCTGGACCCCTCAAACAGGGGAATCGCCTACGAGCAGTACTTC. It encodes CASSLDPSNRGIAYEQYF.

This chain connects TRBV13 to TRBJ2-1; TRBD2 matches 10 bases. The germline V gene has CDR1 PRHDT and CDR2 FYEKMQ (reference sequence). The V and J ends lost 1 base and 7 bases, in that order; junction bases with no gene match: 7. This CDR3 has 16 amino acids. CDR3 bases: TGTGCCAGCAGCTTAGTTTCAGCGGGGGGGCCAAATGAGCAGTTCTTC. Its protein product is CASSLVSAGGPNEQFF.

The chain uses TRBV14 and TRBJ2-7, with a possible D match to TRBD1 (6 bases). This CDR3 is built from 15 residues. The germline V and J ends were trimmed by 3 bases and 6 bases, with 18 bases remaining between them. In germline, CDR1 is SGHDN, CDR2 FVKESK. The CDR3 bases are TGTGCCAGCAGCCACATCCGGGACACGACCGGCGAGCAGTACTTC. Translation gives CASSHIRDTTGEQYF.

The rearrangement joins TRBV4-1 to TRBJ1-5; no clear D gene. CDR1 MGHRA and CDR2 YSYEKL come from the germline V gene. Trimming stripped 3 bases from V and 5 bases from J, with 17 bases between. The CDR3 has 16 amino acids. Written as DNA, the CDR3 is TGCGCCAGCAGCCAGAACGCGGGAAAATACGATCAGCCCCAGCATTTT. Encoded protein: CASSQNAGKYDQPQHF.

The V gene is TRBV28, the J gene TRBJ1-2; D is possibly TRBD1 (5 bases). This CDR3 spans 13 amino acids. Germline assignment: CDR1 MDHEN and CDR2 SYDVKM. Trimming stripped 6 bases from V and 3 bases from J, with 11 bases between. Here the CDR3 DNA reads TGTGCCAGCAGCGGGACCTTTTACTATGGCTACACCTTC. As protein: CASSGTFYYGYTF.

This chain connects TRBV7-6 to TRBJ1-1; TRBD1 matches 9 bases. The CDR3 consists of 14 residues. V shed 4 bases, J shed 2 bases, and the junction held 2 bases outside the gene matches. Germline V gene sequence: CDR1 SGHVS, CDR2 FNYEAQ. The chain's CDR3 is CASSSGQGNTEAFF. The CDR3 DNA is TGTGCCAGCAGCTCGGGACAGGGTAACACTGAAGCTTTCTTT.

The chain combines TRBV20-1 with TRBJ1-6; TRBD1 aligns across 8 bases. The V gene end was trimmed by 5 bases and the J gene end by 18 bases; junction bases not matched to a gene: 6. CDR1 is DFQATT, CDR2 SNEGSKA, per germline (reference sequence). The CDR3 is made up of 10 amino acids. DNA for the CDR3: TGCAGTGCTGACCGGGACAGGCGCCACTTT. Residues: CSADRDRRHF.

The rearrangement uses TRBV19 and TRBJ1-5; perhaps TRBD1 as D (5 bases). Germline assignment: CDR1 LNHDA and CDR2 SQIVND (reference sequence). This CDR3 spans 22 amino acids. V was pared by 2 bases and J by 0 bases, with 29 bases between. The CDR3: CASSIKSLGTQGPPYSNQPQHF. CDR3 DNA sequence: TGTGCCAGTAGTATAAAATCTCTAGGGACGCAAGGTCCCCCTTATAGCAATCAGCCCCAGCATTTT.

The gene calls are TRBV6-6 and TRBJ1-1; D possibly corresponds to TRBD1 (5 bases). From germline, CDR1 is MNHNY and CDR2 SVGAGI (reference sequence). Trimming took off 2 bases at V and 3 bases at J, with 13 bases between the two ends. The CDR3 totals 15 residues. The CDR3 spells CASSYPQDTHTEAFF. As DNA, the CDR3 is TGTGCCAGCAGTTACCCCCAGGACACCCACACTGAAGCTTTCTTT.

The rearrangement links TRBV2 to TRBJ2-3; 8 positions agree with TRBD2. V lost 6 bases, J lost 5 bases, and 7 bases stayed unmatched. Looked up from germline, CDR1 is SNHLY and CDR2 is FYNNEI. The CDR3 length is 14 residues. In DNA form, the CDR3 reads TGTGCCAGCAGGCGGGGGGCCGGGGGAGATACGCAGTATTTT. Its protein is CASRRGAGGDTQYF.

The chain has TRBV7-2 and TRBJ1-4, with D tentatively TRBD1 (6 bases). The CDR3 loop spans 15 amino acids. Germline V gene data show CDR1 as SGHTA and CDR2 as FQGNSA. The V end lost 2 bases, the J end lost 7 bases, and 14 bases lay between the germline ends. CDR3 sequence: CASSLKGQGSEKLFF. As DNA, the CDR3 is TGTGCCAGCAGCTTAAAGGGTCAGGGGAGTGAAAAACTGTTTTTT. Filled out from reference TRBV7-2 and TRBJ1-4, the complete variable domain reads GAGVSQSPSNKVTEKGKDVELRCDPISGHTALYWYRQSLGQGLEFLIYFQGNSAPDKSGLPSDRFSAERTGGSVSTLTIQRTQQEDSAVYLCASSLKGQGSEKLFFGSGTQLSVL.

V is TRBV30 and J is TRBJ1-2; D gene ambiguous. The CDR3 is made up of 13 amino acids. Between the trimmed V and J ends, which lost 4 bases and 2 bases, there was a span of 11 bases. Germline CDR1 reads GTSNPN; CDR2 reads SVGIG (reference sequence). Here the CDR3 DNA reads TGTGCCTGGACGGTGATGGGCAACTATGGCTACACCTTC. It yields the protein CAWTVMGNYGYTF.

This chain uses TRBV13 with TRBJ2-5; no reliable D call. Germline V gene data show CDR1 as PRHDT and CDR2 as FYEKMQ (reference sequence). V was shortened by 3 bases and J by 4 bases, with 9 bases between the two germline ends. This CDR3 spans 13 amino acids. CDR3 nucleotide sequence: TGTGCCAGCAGCTTCCGACCCTTAGAGACCCAGTACTTC. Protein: CASSFRPLETQYF.

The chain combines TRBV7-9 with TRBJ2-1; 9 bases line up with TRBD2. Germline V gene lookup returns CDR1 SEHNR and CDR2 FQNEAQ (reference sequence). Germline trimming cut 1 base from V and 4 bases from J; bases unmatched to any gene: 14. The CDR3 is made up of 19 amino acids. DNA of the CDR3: TGTGCCAGCAGCTTAGTGCGCAGCGGGGGGTCCCTACCTTACAATGAGCAGTTCTTC. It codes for CASSLVRSGGSLPYNEQFF.